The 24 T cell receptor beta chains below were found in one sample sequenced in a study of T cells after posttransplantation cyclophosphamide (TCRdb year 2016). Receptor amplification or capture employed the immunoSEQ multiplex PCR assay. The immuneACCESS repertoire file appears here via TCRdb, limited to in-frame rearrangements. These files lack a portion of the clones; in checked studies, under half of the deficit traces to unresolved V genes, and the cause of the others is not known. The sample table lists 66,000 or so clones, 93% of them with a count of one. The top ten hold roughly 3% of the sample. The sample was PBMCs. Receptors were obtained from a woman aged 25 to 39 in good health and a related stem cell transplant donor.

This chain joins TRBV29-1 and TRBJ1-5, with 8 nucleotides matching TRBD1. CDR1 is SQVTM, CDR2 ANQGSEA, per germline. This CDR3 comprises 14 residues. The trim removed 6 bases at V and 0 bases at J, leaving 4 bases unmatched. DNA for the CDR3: TGCAGCGTCCTGACAGGGGATAGCAATCAGCCCCAGCATTTT. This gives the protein CSVLTGDSNQPQHF.

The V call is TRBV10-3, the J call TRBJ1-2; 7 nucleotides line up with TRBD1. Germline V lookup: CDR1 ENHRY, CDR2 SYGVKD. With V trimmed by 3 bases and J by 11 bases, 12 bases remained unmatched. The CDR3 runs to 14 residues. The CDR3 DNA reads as TGTGCCATCAGTGAAGAGGTTCGACAGGGTTTTTACACCTTC. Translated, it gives CAISEEVRQGFYTF.

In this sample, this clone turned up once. The CDR3 DNA reads as TGTGCCAGCTCAGATAATTTGGGACACCACGCCTACGAGCAGTACTTC. Encoded protein: CASSDNLGHHAYEQYF. This rearrangement joins TRBV18 to TRBJ2-7; TRBD1 might be the D (6 bases). V was shortened by 5 bases and J by 2 bases, with 19 bases between the two germline ends. Looked up from germline, CDR1 is KGHSH and CDR2 is LQKENI. This CDR3 has 16 residues.

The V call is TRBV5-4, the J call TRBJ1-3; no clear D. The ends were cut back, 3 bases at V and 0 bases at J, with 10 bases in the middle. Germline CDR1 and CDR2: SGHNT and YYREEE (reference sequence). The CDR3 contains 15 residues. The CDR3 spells CASSSSSYSGNTIYF. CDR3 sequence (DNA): TGTGCCAGCAGCTCTTCTTCGTACTCTGGAAACACCATATATTTT.

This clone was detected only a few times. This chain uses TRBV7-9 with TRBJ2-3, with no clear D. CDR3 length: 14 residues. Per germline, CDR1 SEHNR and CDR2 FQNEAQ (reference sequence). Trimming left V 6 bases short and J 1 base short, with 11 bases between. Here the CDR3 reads CASSRPPGTDTQYF. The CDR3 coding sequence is TGTGCCAGCAGTAGGCCCCCGGGCACAGATACGCAGTATTTT.

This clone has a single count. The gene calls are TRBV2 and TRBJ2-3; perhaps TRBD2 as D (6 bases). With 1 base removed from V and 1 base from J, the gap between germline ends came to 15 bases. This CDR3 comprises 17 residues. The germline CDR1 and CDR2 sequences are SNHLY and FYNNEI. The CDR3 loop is CASSEGGSAGRTDTQYF. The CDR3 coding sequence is TGTGCCAGCAGTGAAGGGGGGTCTGCGGGACGCACAGATACGCAGTATTTT.

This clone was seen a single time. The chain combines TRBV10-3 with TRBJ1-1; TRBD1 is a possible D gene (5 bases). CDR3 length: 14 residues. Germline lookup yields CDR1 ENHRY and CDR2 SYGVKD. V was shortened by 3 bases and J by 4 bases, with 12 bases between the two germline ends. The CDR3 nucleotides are TGTGCCATCAGTGATAGCCCGAGGGGCACTGAAGCTTTCTTT. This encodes CAISDSPRGTEAFF.

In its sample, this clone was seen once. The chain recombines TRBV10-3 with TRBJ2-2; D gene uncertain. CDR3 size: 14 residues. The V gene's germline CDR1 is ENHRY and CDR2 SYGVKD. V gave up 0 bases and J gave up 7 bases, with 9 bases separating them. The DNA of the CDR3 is TGTGCCATCAGTGAGTCGTTGAGTAACGGGGAGCTGTTTTTT. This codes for CAISESLSNGELFF.

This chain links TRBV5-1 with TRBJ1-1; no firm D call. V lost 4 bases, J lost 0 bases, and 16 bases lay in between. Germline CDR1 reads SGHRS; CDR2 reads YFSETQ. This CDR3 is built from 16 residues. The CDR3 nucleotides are TGCGCCAGCAGCGCTAAGGTGGGCAGAGTGAACACTGAAGCTTTCTTT. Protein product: CASSAKVGRVNTEAFF.

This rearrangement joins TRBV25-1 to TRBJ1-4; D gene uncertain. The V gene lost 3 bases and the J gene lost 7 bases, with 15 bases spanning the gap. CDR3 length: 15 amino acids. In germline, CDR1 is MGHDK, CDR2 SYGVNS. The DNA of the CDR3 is TGTGCCAGCAGTGAGGACGGCAGGTTGAGTGAAAAACTGTTTTTT. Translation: CASSEDGRLSEKLFF.

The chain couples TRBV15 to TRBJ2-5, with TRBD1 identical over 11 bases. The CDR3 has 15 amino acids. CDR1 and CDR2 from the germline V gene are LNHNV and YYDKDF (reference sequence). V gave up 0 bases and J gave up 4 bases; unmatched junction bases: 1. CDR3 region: CATSREGQGGETQYF. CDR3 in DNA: TGTGCCACCAGCAGAGAGGGACAGGGGGGAGAGACCCAGTACTTC. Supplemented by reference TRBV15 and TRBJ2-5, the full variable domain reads DAMVIQNPRYQVTQFGKPVTLSCSQTLNHNVMYWYQQKSSQAPKLLFHYYDKDFNNEADTPDNFQSRRPNTSFCFLDIRSPGLGDTAMYLCATSREGQGGETQYFGPGTRLLVL.

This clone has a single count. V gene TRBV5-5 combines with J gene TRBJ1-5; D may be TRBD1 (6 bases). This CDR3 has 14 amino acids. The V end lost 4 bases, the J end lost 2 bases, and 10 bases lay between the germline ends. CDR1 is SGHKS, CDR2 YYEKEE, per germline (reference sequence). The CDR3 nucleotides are TGTGCCAGCAGCCCAGGACAGCGCAATCAGCCCCAGCATTTT. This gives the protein CASSPGQRNQPQHF.

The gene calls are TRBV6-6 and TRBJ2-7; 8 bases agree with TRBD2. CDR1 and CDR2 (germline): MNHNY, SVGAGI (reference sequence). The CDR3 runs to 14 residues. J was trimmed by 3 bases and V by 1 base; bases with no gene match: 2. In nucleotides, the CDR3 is TGTGCCAGCAGTTACTTGGGACTAGGCTACGAGCAGTACTTC. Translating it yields CASSYLGLGYEQYF.

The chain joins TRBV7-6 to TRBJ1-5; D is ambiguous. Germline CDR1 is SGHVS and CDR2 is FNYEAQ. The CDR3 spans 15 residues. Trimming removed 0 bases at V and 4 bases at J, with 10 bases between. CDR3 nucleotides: TGTGCCAGCAGCTTAGCTCCGACACCTAATCAGCCCCAGCATTTT. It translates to CASSLAPTPNQPQHF.

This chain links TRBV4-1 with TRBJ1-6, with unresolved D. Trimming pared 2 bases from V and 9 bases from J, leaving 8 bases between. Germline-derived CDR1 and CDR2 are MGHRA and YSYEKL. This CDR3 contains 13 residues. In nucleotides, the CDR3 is TGCGCCAGCAGCCAACCTGGCCTTTCACCCCTCCACTTT. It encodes CASSQPGLSPLHF.

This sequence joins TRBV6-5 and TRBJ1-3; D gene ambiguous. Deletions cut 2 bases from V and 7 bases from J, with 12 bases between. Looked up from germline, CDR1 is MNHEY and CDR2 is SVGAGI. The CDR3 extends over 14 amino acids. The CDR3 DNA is TGTGCCAGCAGTTACCGGGGTTTTGAGAACACCATATATTTT. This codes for CASSYRGFENTIYF.

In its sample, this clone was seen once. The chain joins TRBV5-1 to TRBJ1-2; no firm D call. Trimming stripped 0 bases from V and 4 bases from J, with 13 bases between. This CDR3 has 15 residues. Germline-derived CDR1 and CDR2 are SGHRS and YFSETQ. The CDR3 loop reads CASSLEAGFGYGYTF. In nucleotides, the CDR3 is TGCGCCAGCAGCTTGGAGGCGGGTTTCGGCTATGGCTACACCTTC.

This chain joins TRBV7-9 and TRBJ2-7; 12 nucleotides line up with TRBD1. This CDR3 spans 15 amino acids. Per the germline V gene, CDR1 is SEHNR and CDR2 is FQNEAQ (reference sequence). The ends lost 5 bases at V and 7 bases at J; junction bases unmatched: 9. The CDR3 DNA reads TGTGCCAGCAGCCGTTACGGGACAGGGGGCTCGGAGCAGTACTTC. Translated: CASSRYGTGGSEQYF. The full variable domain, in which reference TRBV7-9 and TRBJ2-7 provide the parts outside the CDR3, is DTGVSQNPRHKITKRGQNVTFRCDPISEHNRLYWYRQTLGQGPEFLTYFQNEAQLEKSRLLSDRFSAERPKGSFSTLEIQRTEQGDSAMYLCASSRYGTGGSEQYFGPGTRLTVT.

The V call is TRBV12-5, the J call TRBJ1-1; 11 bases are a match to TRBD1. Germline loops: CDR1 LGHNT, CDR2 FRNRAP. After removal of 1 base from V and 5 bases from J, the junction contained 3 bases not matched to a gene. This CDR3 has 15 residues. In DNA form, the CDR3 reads TGTGCTAGTGGTTTGGGGGGACAGGGGGTGACTGAAGCTTTCTTT. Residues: CASGLGGQGVTEAFF.

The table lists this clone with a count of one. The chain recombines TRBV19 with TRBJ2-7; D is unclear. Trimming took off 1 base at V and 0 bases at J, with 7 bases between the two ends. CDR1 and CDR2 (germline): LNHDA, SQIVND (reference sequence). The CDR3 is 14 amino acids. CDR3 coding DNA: TGTGCCAGTAGTATAGGGGAACCCTCCTACGAGCAGTACTTC. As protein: CASSIGEPSYEQYF.

CDR3 coding DNA: TGCGCCAGCAGCTTGTGGCGGACAGGCAACTATGGCTACACCTTC. It is translated as CASSLWRTGNYGYTF. The chain uses TRBV5-1 and TRBJ1-2; 7 nucleotides match TRBD1. The CDR3 loop spans 15 amino acids. J gave up 2 bases and V 1 base, and 5 bases lay outside the gene matches. Germline CDR1 is SGHRS and CDR2 is YFSETQ.

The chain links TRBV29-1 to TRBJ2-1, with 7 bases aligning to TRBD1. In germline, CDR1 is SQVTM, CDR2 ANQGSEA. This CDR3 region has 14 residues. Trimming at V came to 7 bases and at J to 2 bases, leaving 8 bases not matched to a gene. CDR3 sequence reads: CSGDTGVPYNEQFF. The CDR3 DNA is TGCAGCGGTGATACAGGGGTCCCCTACAATGAGCAGTTCTTC.

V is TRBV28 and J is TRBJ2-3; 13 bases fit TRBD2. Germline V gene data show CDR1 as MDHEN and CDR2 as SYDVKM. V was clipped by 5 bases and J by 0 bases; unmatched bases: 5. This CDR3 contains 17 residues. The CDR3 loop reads CASSPLTSGGSTDTQYF. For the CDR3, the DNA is TGTGCCAGCAGTCCCCTGACTAGCGGGGGGAGCACAGATACGCAGTATTTT.

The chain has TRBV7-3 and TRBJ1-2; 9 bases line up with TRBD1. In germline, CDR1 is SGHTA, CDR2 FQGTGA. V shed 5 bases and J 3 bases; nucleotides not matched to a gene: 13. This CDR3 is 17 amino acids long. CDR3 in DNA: TGTGCCAGCAGCCAGGGACAGGGAAGGGGGCCTTACTATGGCTACACCTTC. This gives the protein CASSQGQGRGPYYGYTF.